This section outlines one T cell receptor (beta chain) sequence together with its context. The target antigen is unknown. These data originate in a study of tumor-infiltrating lymphocytes in primary liver carcinoma. Study background: Men as well as women, aged 30 to 69 years, made up the patients. Roughly 3.65 to 7.5 million productive TCRbeta reads came from each sample, comparable across tissue types. Findings and caveats of the study: Tumors had a significantly higher top-250-clone fraction than blood (p = 0.039).

From unsorted bulk tissue weighing roughly 17-31 mg, DNA and RNA were co-extracted. Every tumor sample analyzed contained over 75% viable tumor cells. Constant-region priming of around 500 ng total RNA yielded TCR beta cDNA. Employing slightly modified ARM-PCR, three nested multiplex PCR rounds were run, and these gave rise to the TCR beta libraries. Rounds one and two of PCR, each of 10 cycles, were primed with TRBV1-TRBV30 forward primers and a C-beta reverse primer. TCRdb re-analysed the multiplex PCR reads in MiXCR, keeping a single row per CDR3 protein. Counted here are 100,000 or so distinct CDR3 sequences, over 55% occurring once; the ten biggest clones make up 9.5%. The germline gives CDR1 SGHNT, CDR2 YENEEA. Trimming cost V 9 bases and J 4 bases, with 10 bases left between them. CDR3 length: 11 residues.

The chain carries TRBV11-3 and TRBJ2-7, with D maybe TRBD1 (5 bases). The source of this sequence is a woman aged 55-75 years with primary liver carcinoma and hepatitis B virus infection. Sequencing used liver tumor tissue from sampling region 5. Noted subset: tumor region T5, tumor centre. CDR3 sequence reads: CASRQCYEQYF. The DNA for the CDR3 is TGTGCCAGTAGACAGTGTTACGAGCAGTACTTC.